A selection of T cell receptor beta chains follows, all from one sample in a study of naive and memory T cell subsets. TCRdb fed the 5' RACE reads into MiXCR, producing one record per CDR3 protein. The data show about 21,000 distinct CDR3 sequences, roughly 4.1% seen once. The receptors were sampled from a male donor in good health. Both conserved end residues are part of each CDR3. Each record gives: V gene, D gene, CDR3 length, clone size, J gene, CDR3 protein, CDR3 DNA. A D gene is named only where the DNA matches it firmly. Not every row has a clone size; where given, it reads once, few, many or a size class.

v_gene: TRBV3-1; d_gene: TRBD1; len: 14; abundance: many; j_gene: TRBJ2-2; CDR3aa: CASSLRTGSGELFF; CDR3nt: TGTGCCAGCAGCCTACGGACAGGGTCCGGGGAGCTGTTTTTT
v_gene: TRBV5-1; d_gene: -; len: 16; abundance: many; j_gene: TRBJ1-2; CDR3aa: CASSWGEGGVYLRYTF; CDR3nt: TGCGCCAGCAGCTGGGGAGAGGGGGGCGTTTATTTGCGCTACACCTTC
v_gene: TRBV7-2; d_gene: -; len: 14; abundance: many; j_gene: TRBJ1-1; CDR3aa: CASSLGGGYTEAFF; CDR3nt: TGTGCCAGCAGCTTAGGGGGGGGCTACACTGAAGCTTTCTTT
v_gene: TRBV20-1; d_gene: -; len: 15; abundance: many; j_gene: TRBJ2-1; CDR3aa: CSARAGESRSNEQFF; CDR3nt: TGCAGTGCTAGAGCGGGGGAGTCGCGAAGCAATGAGCAGTTCTTC
v_gene: TRBV19; d_gene: TRBD2; len: 13; abundance: many; j_gene: TRBJ2-1; CDR3aa: CASRGREGREQFF; CDR3nt: TGTGCCAGTAGAGGACGGGAGGGCCGGGAGCAGTTCTTC
v_gene: TRBV19; d_gene: -; len: 13; abundance: many; j_gene: TRBJ2-1; CDR3aa: CASSITDYNEQFF; CDR3nt: TGTGCCAGTAGTATAACAGATTACAATGAGCAGTTCTTC
v_gene: TRBV20-1; d_gene: TRBD2; len: 12; abundance: many; j_gene: TRBJ2-7; CDR3aa: CSAEGLAAEQYF; CDR3nt: TGCAGTGCGGAGGGTCTAGCGGCCGAGCAGTACTTC
v_gene: TRBV19; d_gene: -; len: 16; abundance: many; j_gene: TRBJ2-7; CDR3aa: CASSRSGQMSPREQYF; CDR3nt: TGTGCCAGTAGTCGATCGGGCCAAATGAGCCCGCGGGAGCAGTACTTC
v_gene: TRBV29-1; d_gene: TRBD2; len: 13; abundance: many; j_gene: TRBJ2-5; CDR3aa: CSAGRGAQETQYF; CDR3nt: TGCAGCGCTGGGCGGGGGGCTCAAGAGACCCAGTACTTC
v_gene: TRBV7-9; d_gene: TRBD2; len: 14; abundance: many; j_gene: TRBJ2-1; CDR3aa: CASRLAGFYNEQFF; CDR3nt: TGTGCCAGCAGGCTAGCGGGCTTTTACAATGAGCAGTTCTTC
v_gene: TRBV4-1; d_gene: -; len: 13; abundance: many; j_gene: TRBJ1-2; CDR3aa: CASSQGPDYGYTF; CDR3nt: TGCGCCAGCAGCCAAGGTCCGGACTATGGCTACACCTTC
v_gene: TRBV6-2/TRBV6-3; d_gene: TRBD2; len: 17; abundance: many; j_gene: TRBJ2-1; CDR3aa: CASPPSIAGGPWNEQFF; CDR3nt: TGTGCCAGCCCACCCTCAATAGCGGGGGGGCCTTGGAATGAGCAGTTCTTC
v_gene: TRBV20-1; d_gene: -; len: 13; abundance: -; j_gene: TRBJ2-7; CDR3aa: CSARSRADFEQYF; CDR3nt: TGCAGTGCTAGGTCCAGGGCTGATTTCGAGCAGTACTTC
v_gene: TRBV4-1; d_gene: -; len: 14; abundance: many; j_gene: TRBJ1-1; CDR3aa: CASSQGSGMVEAFF; CDR3nt: TGCGCCAGCAGCCAAGGGAGTGGAATGGTTGAAGCTTTCTTT
v_gene: TRBV4-1; d_gene: -; len: 16; abundance: many; j_gene: TRBJ2-5; CDR3aa: CASSQGPPSDQETQYF; CDR3nt: TGCGCCAGCAGCCAAGGGCCCCCGTCCGACCAAGAGACCCAGTACTTC
v_gene: TRBV2; d_gene: -; len: 16; abundance: many; j_gene: TRBJ2-2; CDR3aa: CASSFIGHPNTGELFF; CDR3nt: TGTGCCAGCAGTTTCATCGGACACCCGAACACCGGGGAGCTGTTTTTT
v_gene: TRBV29-1; d_gene: -; len: 13; abundance: many; j_gene: TRBJ1-5; CDR3aa: CSVLSGGNQPQHF; CDR3nt: TGCAGCGTTCTTTCCGGGGGCAATCAGCCCCAGCATTTT
v_gene: TRBV18; d_gene: TRBD1; len: 19; abundance: many; j_gene: TRBJ1-5; CDR3aa: CASSPRRSGTDYSNQPQHF; CDR3nt: TGTGCCAGCTCACCACGTCGTTCCGGGACAGATTATAGCAATCAGCCCCAGCATTTT
v_gene: TRBV27; d_gene: TRBD2; len: 14; abundance: many; j_gene: TRBJ2-1; CDR3aa: CASSSGGAYNEQFF; CDR3nt: TGTGCCAGCAGTAGCGGGGGGGCTTACAATGAGCAGTTCTTC
v_gene: TRBV7-9; d_gene: -; len: 14; abundance: many; j_gene: TRBJ2-7; CDR3aa: CASSPPEVVFEQYF; CDR3nt: TGTGCCAGCAGCCCCCCCGAGGTGGTTTTTGAGCAGTACTTC
v_gene: TRBV7-9; d_gene: -; len: 14; abundance: many; j_gene: TRBJ2-7; CDR3aa: CASSDNRAPYEQYF; CDR3nt: TGTGCCAGCAGCGACAACAGGGCCCCCTACGAGCAGTACTTC
v_gene: TRBV27; d_gene: -; len: 12; abundance: many; j_gene: TRBJ2-2; CDR3aa: CASTGATGELFF; CDR3nt: TGTGCCAGCACCGGGGCCACCGGGGAGCTGTTTTTT
v_gene: TRBV3-1; d_gene: -; len: 15; abundance: many; j_gene: TRBJ2-2; CDR3aa: CASSQSLLNTGELFF; CDR3nt: TGTGCCAGCAGCCAGTCCCTGTTGAACACCGGGGAGCTGTTTTTT
v_gene: TRBV6-2/TRBV6-3; d_gene: -; len: 16; abundance: many; j_gene: TRBJ2-1; CDR3aa: CASSYSRQTISNEQFF; CDR3nt: TGTGCCAGCAGTTACTCAAGACAGACAATCAGCAATGAGCAGTTCTTC
v_gene: TRBV5-1; d_gene: TRBD2; len: 17; abundance: many; j_gene: TRBJ2-7; CDR3aa: CASSKLLAGGSSYEQYF; CDR3nt: TGCGCCAGCAGCAAATTACTAGCGGGGGGGAGCTCCTACGAGCAGTACTTC
v_gene: TRBV7-8; d_gene: -; len: 11; abundance: many; j_gene: TRBJ1-1; CDR3aa: CASSLIGEAFF; CDR3nt: TGTGCCAGCAGCTTAATCGGTGAAGCTTTCTTT
v_gene: TRBV11-2; d_gene: -; len: 13; abundance: medium-sized; j_gene: TRBJ2-7; CDR3aa: CASSPRRDYEQYF; CDR3nt: TGTGCCAGCAGCCCCAGGCGGGATTACGAGCAGTACTTC
v_gene: TRBV12-3/TRBV12-4; d_gene: -; len: 11; abundance: many; j_gene: TRBJ1-5; CDR3aa: CASSPAGPQHF; CDR3nt: TGTGCCAGCAGTCCCGCCGGGCCCCAGCATTTT
v_gene: TRBV18; d_gene: -; len: 15; abundance: few; j_gene: TRBJ1-5; CDR3aa: CASSPVEGPNQPQHF; CDR3nt: TGTGCCAGCTCACCAGTGGAAGGTCCCAATCAGCCCCAGCATTTT
v_gene: TRBV29-1; d_gene: -; len: 13; abundance: medium-sized; j_gene: TRBJ1-2; CDR3aa: CSVGPRANYGYTF; CDR3nt: TGCAGCGTTGGTCCGCGAGCTAACTATGGCTACACCTTC
v_gene: TRBV13; d_gene: -; len: 12; abundance: -; j_gene: TRBJ1-6; CDR3aa: CASSLRNSPLHF; CDR3nt: TGTGCCAGCAGCTTACGTAATTCACCCCTCCACTTT
v_gene: TRBV18; d_gene: TRBD1; len: 15; abundance: many; j_gene: TRBJ2-5; CDR3aa: CASRRGQGQEETQYF; CDR3nt: TGTGCCAGCCGACGGGGACAGGGGCAAGAAGAGACCCAGTACTTC